This TCR beta chain appears in the sequencing data of a study of naive and memory T cell subsets. General study results and limits: Potentially, T cell activation and differentiation skew this RNA-based measurement.

A UMI-containing oligonucleotide was joined by 3' ligation to the TCR cDNA template. Adult healthy volunteers gave 2.5 ml peripheral blood for whole-blood RNA. The sample holds a few counts of this clonotype. Its matching antigen is unknown. Trimming cost V 5 bases and J 4 bases, with 14 bases left between them. Germline V gene data show CDR1 as MNHNY and CDR2 as SVGAGI (reference sequence). The CDR3 is 15 residues long. Amplification of ligated cDNA took four PCR rounds with SP2 and nested alpha and beta constant primers. Reverse transcription of blood and skin TCR RNA was primed at alpha and beta constant regions. TCRdb reanalysed the 5' RACE reads using MiXCR and keeps one entry per CDR3 protein. The data contain tens of thousands of distinct CDR3 sequences, approximately 8% of them singletons.

This TCR came from a female donor in good health. This chain links TRBV6-6 with TRBJ1-4; tentative D call: TRBD1 (5 bases). The CDR3 nucleotides are TGTGCCAGCAGTAAGCCACGGGGCAGTAATGAAAAACTGTTTTTT. Translated: CASSKPRGSNEKLFF.